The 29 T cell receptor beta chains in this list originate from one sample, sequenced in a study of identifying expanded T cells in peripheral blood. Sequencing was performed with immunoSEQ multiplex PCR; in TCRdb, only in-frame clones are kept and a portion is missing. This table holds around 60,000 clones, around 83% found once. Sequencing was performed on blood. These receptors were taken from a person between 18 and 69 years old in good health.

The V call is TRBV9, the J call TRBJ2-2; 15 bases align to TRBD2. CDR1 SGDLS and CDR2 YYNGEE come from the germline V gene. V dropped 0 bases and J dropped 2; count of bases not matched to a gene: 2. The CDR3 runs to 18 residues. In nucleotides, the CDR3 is TGTGCCAGCAGCGTAGGGACTAGCGGGAGGGCCAACACCGGGGAGCTGTTTTTT. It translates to CASSVGTSGRANTGELFF.

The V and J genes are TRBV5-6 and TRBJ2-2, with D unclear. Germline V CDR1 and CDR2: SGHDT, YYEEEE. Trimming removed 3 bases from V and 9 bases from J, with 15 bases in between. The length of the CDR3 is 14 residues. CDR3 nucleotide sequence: TGTGCCAGCAGCTGGGGATTTGAGGAGAGGGAGCTGTTTTTT. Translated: CASSWGFEERELFF.

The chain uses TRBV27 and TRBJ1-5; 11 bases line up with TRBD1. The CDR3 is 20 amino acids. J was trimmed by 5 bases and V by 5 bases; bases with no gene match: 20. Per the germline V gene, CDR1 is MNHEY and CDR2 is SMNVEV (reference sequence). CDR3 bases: TGTGCCAGCAGTCGAGGCCCGGGACAGGGGGGCCTCAACGACCATCAGCCCCAGCATTTT. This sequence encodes CASSRGPGQGGLNDHQPQHF.

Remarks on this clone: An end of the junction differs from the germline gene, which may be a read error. The CDR3 DNA is TGTGCCAGCAGCTGGGGAGGGAACGCCGGGGAGCTGTTTTTT. Its translation is CASSWGGNAGELFF. The chain links TRBV11-3 to TRBJ2-2; 7 bases fit TRBD2. The CDR3 has 14 residues. The V gene's germline CDR1 is SGHNT and CDR2 YENEEA.

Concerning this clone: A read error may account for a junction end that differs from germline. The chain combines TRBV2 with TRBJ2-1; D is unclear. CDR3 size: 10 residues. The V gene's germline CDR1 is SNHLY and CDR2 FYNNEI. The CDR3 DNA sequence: TGTGCCAGCAGGGGAAATGAACAGTTCTTC. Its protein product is CASRGNEQFF. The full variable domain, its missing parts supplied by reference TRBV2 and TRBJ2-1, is EPEVTQTPSHQVTQMGQEVILRCVPISNHLYFYWYRQILGQKVEFLVSFYNNEISEKSEIFDDQFSVERPDGSNFTLKIRSTKLEDSAMYFCASRGNEQFFGPGTRLTVL.

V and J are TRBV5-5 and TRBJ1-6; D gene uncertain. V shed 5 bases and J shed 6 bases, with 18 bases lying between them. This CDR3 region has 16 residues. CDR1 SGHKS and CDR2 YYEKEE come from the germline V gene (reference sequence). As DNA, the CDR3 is TGTGCCAGCAGTTACGAGTTAACCGGGTTTAATTCACCCCTCCACTTT. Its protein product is CASSYELTGFNSPLHF.

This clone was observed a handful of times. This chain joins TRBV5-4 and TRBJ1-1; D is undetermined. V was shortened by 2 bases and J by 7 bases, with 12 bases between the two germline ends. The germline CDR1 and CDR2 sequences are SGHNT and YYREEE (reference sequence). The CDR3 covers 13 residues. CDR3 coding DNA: TGTGCCAGCAGCTTTCAATCAGGAGGTGAAGCTTTCTTT. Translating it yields CASSFQSGGEAFF.

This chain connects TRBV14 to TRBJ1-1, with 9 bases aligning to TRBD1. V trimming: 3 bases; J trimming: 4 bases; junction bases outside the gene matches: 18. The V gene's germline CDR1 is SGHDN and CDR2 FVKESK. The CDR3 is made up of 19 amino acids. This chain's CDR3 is CASSHQVIQTGGYATEAFF. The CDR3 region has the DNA TGTGCCAGCAGCCACCAAGTCATTCAGACAGGGGGTTATGCCACTGAAGCTTTCTTT. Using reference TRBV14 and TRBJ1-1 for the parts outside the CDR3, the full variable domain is EAGVTQFPSHSVIEKGQTVTLRCDPISGHDNLYWYRRVMGKEIKFLLHFVKESKQDESGMPNNRFLAERTGGTYSTLKVQPAELEDSGVYFCASSHQVIQTGGYATEAFFGQGTRLTVV.

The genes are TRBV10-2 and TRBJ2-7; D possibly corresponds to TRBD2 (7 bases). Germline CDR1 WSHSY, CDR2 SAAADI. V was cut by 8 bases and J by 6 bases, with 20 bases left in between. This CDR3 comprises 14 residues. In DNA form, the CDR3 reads TGCGCCAGCTGCCGAGGGGGGGAAGGCGTCGAGCAGTACGTC. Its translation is CASCRGGEGVEQYV.

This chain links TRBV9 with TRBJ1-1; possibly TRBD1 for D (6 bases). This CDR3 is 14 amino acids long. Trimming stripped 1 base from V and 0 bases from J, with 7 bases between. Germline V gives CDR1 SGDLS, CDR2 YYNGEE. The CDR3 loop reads CASSVTGMNTEAFF. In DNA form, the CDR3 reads TGTGCCAGCAGCGTAACAGGGATGAACACTGAAGCTTTCTTT.

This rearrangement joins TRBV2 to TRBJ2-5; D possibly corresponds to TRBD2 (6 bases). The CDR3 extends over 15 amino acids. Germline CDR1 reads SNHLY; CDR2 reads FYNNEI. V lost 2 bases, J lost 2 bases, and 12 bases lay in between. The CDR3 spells CASSENRGKQETQYF. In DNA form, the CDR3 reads TGTGCCAGCAGTGAAAACCGCGGGAAACAAGAGACCCAGTACTTC.

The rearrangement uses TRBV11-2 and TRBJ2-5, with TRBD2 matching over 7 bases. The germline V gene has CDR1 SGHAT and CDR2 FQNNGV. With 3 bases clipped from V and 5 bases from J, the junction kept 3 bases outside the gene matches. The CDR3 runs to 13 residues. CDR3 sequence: CASSFGLVETQYF. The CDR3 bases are TGTGCCAGCAGCTTTGGACTAGTGGAGACCCAGTACTTC.

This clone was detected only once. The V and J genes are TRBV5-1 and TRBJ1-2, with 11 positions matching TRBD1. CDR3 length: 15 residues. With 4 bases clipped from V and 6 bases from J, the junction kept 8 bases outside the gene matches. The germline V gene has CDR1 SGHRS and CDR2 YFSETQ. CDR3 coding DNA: TGCGCCAGCAGCAGGGGACAGGGGGATCCCGATGGCTACACCTTC. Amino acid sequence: CASSRGQGDPDGYTF.

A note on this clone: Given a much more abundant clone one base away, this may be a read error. The CDR3 nucleotides read TGTGCCAACAGTGACCTCCGTGGGTGGAAGGAAAAACTGTTTTTT. The encoded protein is CANSDLRGWKEKLFF. The V call is TRBV25-1, the J call TRBJ1-4, with D hard to call. The CDR3 covers 15 residues. CDR1 and CDR2 from the germline V gene are MGHDK and SYGVNS.

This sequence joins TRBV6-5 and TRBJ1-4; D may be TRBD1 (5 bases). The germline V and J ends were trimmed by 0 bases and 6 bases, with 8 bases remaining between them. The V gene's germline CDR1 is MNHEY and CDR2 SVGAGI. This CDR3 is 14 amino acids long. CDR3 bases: TGTGCCAGCAGTTACTCGGGACGGTATGAAAAACTGTTTTTT. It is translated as CASSYSGRYEKLFF.

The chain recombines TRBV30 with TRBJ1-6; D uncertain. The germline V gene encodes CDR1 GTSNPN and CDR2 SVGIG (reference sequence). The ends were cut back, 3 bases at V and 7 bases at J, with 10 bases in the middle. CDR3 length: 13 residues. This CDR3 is CAWRGLGNSPLHF. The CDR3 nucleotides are TGTGCCTGGAGAGGCCTGGGGAATTCACCCCTCCACTTT.

CDR3 sequence reads: CASSPAGQVLLGGYTF. The CDR3 nucleotides read TGTGCCAGCAGTCCAGCGGGACAGGTCCTCCTAGGGGGCTACACCTTC. The chain joins TRBV28 to TRBJ1-2, with 8 bases aligning to TRBD1. This CDR3 region has 16 residues. CDR1 and CDR2 from the germline V gene are MDHEN and SYDVKM. Germline trimming cut 5 bases from V and 8 bases from J; bases unmatched to any gene: 16.

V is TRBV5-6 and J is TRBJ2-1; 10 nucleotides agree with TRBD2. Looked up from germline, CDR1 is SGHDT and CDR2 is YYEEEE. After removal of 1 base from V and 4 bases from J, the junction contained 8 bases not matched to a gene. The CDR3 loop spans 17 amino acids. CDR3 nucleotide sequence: TGTGCCAGCAGCTTGTTTCTAGCGGGGGCTTTATACAATGAGCAGTTCTTC. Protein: CASSLFLAGALYNEQFF.

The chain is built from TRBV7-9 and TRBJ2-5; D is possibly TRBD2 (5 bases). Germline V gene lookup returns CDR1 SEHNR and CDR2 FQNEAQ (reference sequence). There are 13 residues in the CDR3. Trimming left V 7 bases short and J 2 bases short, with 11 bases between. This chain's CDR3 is CASKAGGQETQYF. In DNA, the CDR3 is TGTGCCAGCAAGGCTGGAGGACAAGAGACCCAGTACTTC.

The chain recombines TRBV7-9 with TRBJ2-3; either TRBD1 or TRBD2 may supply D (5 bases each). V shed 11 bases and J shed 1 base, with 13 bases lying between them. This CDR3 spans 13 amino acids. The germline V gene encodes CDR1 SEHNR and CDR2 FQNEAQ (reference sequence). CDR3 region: CAAIRGGTDTQYF. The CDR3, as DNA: TGTGCCGCCATTAGGGGAGGCACAGATACGCAGTATTTT.

For the CDR3, the DNA is TGTGCCAGCAGTGGACAGGGGAGGGAGACCCAGTACTTC. Encoded protein: CASSGQGRETQYF. The chain uses TRBV2 and TRBJ2-5, with 8 bases aligning to TRBD1. Germline loops: CDR1 SNHLY, CDR2 FYNNEI. This CDR3 spans 13 amino acids. J was trimmed by 5 bases and V by 4 bases; bases with no gene match: 3.

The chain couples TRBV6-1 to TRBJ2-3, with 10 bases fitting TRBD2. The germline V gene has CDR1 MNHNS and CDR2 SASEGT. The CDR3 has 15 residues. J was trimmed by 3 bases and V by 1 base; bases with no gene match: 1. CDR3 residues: CASSEGAGGTDTQYF. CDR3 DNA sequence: TGTGCCAGCAGTGAAGGAGCGGGGGGGACAGATACGCAGTATTTT.

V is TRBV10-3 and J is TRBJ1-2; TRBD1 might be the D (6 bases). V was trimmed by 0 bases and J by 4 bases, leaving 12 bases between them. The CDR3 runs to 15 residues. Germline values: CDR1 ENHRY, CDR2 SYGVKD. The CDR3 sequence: CAISESFRTAYGYTF. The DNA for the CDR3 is TGTGCCATCAGTGAGTCGTTCAGGACAGCCTATGGCTACACCTTC.

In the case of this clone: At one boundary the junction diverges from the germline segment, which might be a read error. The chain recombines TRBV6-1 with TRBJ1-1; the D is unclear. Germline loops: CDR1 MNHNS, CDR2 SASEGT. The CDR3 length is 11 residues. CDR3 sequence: CASSTASAALF. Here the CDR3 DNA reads TGTGCCAGCAGTACCGCTTCAGCAGCTCTCTTT.

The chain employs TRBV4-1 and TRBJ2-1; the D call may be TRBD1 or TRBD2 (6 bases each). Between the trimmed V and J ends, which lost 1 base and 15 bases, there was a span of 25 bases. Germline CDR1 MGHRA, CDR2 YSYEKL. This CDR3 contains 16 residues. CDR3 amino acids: CASSQVDILVGGGRFF. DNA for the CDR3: TGCGCCAGCAGCCAAGTTGACATCCTTGTGGGGGGCGGGCGGTTCTTC.

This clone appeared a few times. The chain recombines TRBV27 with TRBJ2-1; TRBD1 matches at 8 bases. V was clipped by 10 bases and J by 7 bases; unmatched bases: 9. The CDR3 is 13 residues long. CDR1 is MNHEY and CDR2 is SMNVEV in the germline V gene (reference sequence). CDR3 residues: CATTRGRNNEQFF. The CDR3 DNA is TGTGCCACTACCAGGGGGCGTAATAATGAGCAGTTCTTC.

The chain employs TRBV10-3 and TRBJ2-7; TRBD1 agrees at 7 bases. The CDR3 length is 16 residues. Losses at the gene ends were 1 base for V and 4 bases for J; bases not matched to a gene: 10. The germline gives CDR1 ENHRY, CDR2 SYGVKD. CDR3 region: CAISEYGTEPFYEQYV. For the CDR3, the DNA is TGTGCCATCAGTGAGTATGGGACAGAACCATTTTACGAGCAGTACGTC.

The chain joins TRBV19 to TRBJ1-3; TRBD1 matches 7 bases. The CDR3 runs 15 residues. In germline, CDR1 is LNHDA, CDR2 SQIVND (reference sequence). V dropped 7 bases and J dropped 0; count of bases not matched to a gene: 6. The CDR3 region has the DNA TGTGCCAGTACCCCGACAGGGATCTCTGGAAACACCATATATTTT. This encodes CASTPTGISGNTIYF. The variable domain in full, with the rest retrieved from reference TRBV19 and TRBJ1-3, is DGGITQSPKYLFRKEGQNVTLSCEQNLNHDAMYWYRQDPGQGLRLIYYSQIVNDFQKGDIAEGYSVSREKKESFPLTVTSAQKNPTAFYLCASTPTGISGNTIYFGEGSWLTVV.

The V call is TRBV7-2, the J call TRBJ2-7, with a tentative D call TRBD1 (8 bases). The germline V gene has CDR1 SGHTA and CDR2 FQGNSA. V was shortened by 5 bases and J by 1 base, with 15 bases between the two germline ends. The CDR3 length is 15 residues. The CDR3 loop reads CASSPSGQGSYEQYF. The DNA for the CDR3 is TGTGCCAGCAGCCCTAGCGGACAGGGTTCCTACGAGCAGTACTTC. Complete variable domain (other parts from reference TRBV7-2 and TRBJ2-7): GAGVSQSPSNKVTEKGKDVELRCDPISGHTALYWYRQSLGQGLEFLIYFQGNSAPDKSGLPSDRFSAERTGGSVSTLTIQRTQQEDSAVYLCASSPSGQGSYEQYFGPGTRLTVT.